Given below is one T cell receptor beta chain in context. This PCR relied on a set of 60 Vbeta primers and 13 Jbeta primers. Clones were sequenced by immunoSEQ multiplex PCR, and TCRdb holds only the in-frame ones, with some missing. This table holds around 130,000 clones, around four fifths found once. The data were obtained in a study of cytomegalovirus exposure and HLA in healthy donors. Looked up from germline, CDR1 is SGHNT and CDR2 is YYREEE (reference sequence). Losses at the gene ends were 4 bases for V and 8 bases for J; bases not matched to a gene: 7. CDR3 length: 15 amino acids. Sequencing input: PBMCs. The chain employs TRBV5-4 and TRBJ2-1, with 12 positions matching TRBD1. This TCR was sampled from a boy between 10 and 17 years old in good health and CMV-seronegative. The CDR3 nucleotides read TGTGCCAGCAGCCCCGGGACAGGGGGCGCGGATGAGCAGTTCTTC. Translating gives CASSPGTGGADEQFF.